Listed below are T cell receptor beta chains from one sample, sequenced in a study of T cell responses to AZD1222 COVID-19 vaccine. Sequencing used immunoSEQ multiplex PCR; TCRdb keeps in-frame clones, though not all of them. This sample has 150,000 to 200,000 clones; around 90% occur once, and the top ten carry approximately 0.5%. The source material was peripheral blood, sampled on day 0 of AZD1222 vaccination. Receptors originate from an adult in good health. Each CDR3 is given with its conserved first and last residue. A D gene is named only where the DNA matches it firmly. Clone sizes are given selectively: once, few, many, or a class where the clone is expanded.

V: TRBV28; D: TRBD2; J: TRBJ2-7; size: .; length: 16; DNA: TGTGCCAGCATACCCGATTTCGCGGGAGGCTCATACGAGCAGTACTTC; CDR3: CASIPDFAGGSYEQYF
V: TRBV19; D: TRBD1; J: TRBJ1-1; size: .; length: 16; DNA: TGTGCCAGTCCTCCTGGGCCACAGGGGATGAACACTGAAGCTTTCTTT; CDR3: CASPPGPQGMNTEAFF
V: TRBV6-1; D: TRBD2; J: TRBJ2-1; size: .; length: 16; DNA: TGTGCCAGCAGTGGGCCGGGGGGGAGAACCTACAATGAGCAGTTCTTC; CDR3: CASSGPGGRTYNEQFF
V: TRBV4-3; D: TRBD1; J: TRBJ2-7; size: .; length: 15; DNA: TGCGCCAGCAGCCAAGACAGTAGGACAGGGTTCGAGCAGTACTTC; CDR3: CASSQDSRTGFEQYF
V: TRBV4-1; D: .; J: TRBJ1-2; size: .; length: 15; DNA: TGCGCCAGCAGCCCGACAGTACCGGTTTGGCATGGCTACACCTTC; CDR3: CASSPTVPVWHGYTF
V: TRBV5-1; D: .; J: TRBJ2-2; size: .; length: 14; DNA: TGCGCCAGCAACCAGGGGGGCAACACCGGGGAGCTGTTTTTT; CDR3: CASNQGGNTGELFF
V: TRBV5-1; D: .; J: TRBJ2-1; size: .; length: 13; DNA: TGCGCCAGCAGCTCCACTGGGGCAAGAACGCAGTTCTTC; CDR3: CASSSTGARTQFF
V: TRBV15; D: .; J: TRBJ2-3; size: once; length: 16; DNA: TGTGCCACCAGCAGAGTTGTGGGTCGGGCCACAGATACGCAGTATTTT; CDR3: CATSRVVGRATDTQYF
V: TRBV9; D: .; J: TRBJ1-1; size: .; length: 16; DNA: TGTGCCAGCAGCGCGCGACATAGCGTCTCGAACACTGAAGCTTTCTTT; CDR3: CASSARHSVSNTEAFF
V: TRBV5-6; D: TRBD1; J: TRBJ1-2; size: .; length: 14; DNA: TGTGCCAGCAGCTCGGGACAGGGGGTATATGGCTACACCTTC; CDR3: CASSSGQGVYGYTF
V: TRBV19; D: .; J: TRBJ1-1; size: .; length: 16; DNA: TGTGCCAGTACTGGGTCGCAGACCCCAAGTAGCACTGAAGCTTTCTTT; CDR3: CASTGSQTPSSTEAFF
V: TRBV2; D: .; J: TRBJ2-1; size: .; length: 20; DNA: TGTGCCAGCAGGCCAGTTGAGCGGTTACTGGGGGCCAGCTCCTACAATGAGCAGTTCTTC; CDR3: CASRPVERLLGASSYNEQFF
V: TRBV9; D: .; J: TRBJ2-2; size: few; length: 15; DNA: TGTGCCAGCAGCGTAATCGGGCAAACAACCGGGGAGCTGTTTTTT; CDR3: CASSVIGQTTGELFF
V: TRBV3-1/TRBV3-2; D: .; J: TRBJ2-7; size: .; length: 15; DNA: TGTGCCAGCAGCCAAGCTGTGTCGAGGACCGACGAGCAGTACTTC; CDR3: CASSQAVSRTDEQYF
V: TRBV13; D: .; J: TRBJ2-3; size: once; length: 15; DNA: TGTGCCAGCAGCGGAGGAAGGAGGGGCTCAGATACGCAGTATTTT; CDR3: CASSGGRRGSDTQYF
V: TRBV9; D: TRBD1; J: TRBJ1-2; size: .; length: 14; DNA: TGTGCCAGCAGCGTCCGGGAGGGGGCCTATGGCTACACCTTC; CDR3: CASSVREGAYGYTF
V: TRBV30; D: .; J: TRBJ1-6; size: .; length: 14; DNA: TGTGCCTGGAGTGTGGGGACGGGGAATTCACCCCTCCACTTT; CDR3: CAWSVGTGNSPLHF
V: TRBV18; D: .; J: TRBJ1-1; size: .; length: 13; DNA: TGTGCCAGCGAAGGGCAGGGGAAGACTGAAGCTTTCTTT; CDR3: CASEGQGKTEAFF
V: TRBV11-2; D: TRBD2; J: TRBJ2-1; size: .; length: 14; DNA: TGTGCCAGCAGCTTATCCACTAGCGGCAATGAGCAGTTCTTC; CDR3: CASSLSTSGNEQFF
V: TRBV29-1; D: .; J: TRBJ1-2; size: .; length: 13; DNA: TGCAGCGTTGAAGAGGTCGGGACACGCGGCTACACCTTC; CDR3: CSVEEVGTRGYTF
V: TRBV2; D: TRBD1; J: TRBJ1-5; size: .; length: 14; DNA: TGTGCCAGCAGTGCTAGACAGGGATATCAGCCCCAGCATTTT; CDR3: CASSARQGYQPQHF
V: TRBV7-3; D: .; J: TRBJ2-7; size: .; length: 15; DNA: TGTGCCAGCAGCTTGGTCTCGGGAGCCACCTACGAGCAGTACTTC; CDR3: CASSLVSGATYEQYF
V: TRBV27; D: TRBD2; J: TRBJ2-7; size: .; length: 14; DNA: TGTGCCAGCAGCCTGGGGGGACTATCCTACGAGCAGTACTTC; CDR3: CASSLGGLSYEQYF
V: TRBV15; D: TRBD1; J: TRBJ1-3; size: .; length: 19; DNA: TGTGCCACCAGCAGGAAACTCCAAAAGGACAGGTTCTCTGGAAACACCATATATTTT; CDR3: CATSRKLQKDRFSGNTIYF
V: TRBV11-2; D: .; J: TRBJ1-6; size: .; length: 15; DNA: TGTGCCAGCAGCTTAGTGCGGGCAGGCGGTTCACCCCTCCACTTT; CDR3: CASSLVRAGGSPLHF
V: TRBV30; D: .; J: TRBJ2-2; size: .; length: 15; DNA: TGTGCCTGGAGTGATGGGGCTAGAAACACCGGGGAGCTGTTTTTT; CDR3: CAWSDGARNTGELFF
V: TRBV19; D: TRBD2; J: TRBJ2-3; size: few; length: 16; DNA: TGTGCCAGTAGTATAAGGACTAGCGGTCCTACAGATACGCAGTATTTT; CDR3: CASSIRTSGPTDTQYF
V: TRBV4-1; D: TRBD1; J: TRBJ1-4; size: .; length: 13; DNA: TGCGCCAGCAGGGACAGGGGGGATGAAAAACTGTTTTTT; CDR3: CASRDRGDEKLFF
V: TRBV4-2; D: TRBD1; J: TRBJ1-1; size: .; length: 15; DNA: TGTGCCAGCAGCCAATACAGGGGCATGAACACTGAAGCTTTCTTT; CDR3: CASSQYRGMNTEAFF
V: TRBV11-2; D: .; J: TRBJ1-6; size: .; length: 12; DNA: TGTGCCAGCAGCTTATCCCATTCACCCCTCCACTTT; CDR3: CASSLSHSPLHF
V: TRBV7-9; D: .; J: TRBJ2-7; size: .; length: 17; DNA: TGTGCCAGCAGCTCTCCAGGTGGGCCGGATACTTACTACGAGCAGTACTTC; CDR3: CASSSPGGPDTYYEQYF
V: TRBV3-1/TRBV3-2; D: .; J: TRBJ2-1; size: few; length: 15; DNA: TGTGCCAGCAGCGGACCGGGACCAGTATACAATGAGCAGTTCTTC; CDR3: CASSGPGPVYNEQFF
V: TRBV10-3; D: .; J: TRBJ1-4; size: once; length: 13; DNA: TGTGCCATCAGGATGTCAAATGATGAAAAACTGTTTTTT; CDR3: CAIRMSNDEKLFF
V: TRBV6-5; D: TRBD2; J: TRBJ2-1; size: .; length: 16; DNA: TGTGCCAGCAGTTATATGGGACTAGCGGGGGACAATGAGCAGTTCTTC; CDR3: CASSYMGLAGDNEQFF
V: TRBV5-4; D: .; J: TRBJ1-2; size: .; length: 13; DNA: TGTGCCAGCAGCTTTACAGGGCCCTACGGCTACACCTTC; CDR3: CASSFTGPYGYTF
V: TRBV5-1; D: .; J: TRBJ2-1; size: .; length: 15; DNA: TGCGCCAGCCTTAAGGACGGACAGTCCTACAATGAGCAGTTCTTC; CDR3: CASLKDGQSYNEQFF
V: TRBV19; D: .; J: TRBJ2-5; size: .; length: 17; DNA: TGTGCCAGTAGTATGTGGACCGGAGCCGGGTTTCAAGAGACCCAGTACTTC; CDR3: CASSMWTGAGFQETQYF
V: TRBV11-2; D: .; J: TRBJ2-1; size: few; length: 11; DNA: TGTGCCAGCGGTCAGCTCAATGAGCAGTTCTTC; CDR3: CASGQLNEQFF
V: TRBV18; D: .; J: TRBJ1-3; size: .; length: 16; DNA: TGTGCCAGCTCACCAAGGAGGGCGGTCTCTGGAAACACCATATATTTT; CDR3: CASSPRRAVSGNTIYF
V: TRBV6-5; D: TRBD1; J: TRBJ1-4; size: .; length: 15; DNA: TGTGCCAGCAGCGGGACAGTTGGAGAAAATGAAAAACTGTTTTTT; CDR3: CASSGTVGENEKLFF
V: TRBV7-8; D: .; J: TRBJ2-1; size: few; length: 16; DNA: TGTGCCAGCAGAATAAACTCCGGACTCTCCTACAATGAGCAGTTCTTC; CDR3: CASRINSGLSYNEQFF
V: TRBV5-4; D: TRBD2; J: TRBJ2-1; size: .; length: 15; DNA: TGTGCCAGCAGCCCGACTAGCGGGGGGGCTGTTGAGCAGTTCTTC; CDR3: CASSPTSGGAVEQFF
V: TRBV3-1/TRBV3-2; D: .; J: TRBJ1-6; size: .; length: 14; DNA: TGTGCCAGCAGCCAGGTGGAAATTAATTCACCCCTCCACTTT; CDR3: CASSQVEINSPLHF
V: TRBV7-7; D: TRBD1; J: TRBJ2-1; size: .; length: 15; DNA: TGTGCTAGCAGCTTGACAGGGGTCTCGGGGAATGAGCAGTTCTTC; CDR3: CASSLTGVSGNEQFF
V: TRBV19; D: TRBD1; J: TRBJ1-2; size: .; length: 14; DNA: TGTGCCAGTAGCCCCGGGACAGGGACCTATGGCTACACCTTC; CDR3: CASSPGTGTYGYTF
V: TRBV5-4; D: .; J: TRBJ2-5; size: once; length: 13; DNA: TGTGCCAGCAGCTTGGGACAGGCGGGGGCCCAGTACTTC; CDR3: CASSLGQAGAQYF
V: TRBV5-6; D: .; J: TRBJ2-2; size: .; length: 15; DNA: TGTGCCAGCAGCTTGGCAGGGAGAGTCACCGGGGAGCTGTTTTTT; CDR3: CASSLAGRVTGELFF